The source of this T cell receptor (beta chain) is a study of cytomegalovirus exposure and HLA in healthy donors. Whole-study findings and limits: A later analysis reported that several of the most significant clusters appeared to be linked to common viral pathogens, among them Epstein-Barr virus.

Worth noting for this clone: Antigen specificity is unknown.

The CDR3 contains 14 residues. Germline V CDR1 and CDR2: SGHRS, YFSETQ. V lost 2 bases and J lost 4, with 12 bases in between. PCR employed 60 Vbeta and 13 Jbeta primers. Assay used: immunoSEQ multiplex PCR; TCRdb lists only in-frame clones, some missing. The sample contains some 150,000 clones, roughly 89% of which appear only once. The source of this sequence is a woman aged 25 to 45 in good health and CMV-seronegative. Sequenced: PBMCs. The V gene is TRBV5-1, the J gene TRBJ1-1; D may be TRBD1 (6 bases). CDR3 bases: TGCGCCAGCAGCTTACAGGGCTTCGGCACTGAAGCTTTCTTT. This sequence encodes CASSLQGFGTEAFF. Together with reference TRBV5-1 and TRBJ1-1, the CDR3 gives the full variable domain: KAGVTQTPRYLIKTRGQQVTLSCSPISGHRSVSWYQQTPGQGLQFLFEYFSETQRNKGNFPGRFSGRQFSNSRSEMNVSTLELGDSALYLCASSLQGFGTEAFFGQGTRLTVV.